This T cell receptor (beta chain) was captured in a study of T cells after yellow fever vaccination (dated by TCRdb to about 2019). With regard to the full study: The SMART-Seq v4 Ultra Low Input RNA kit was used to prepare libraries from fractions with low cell numbers. Two healthy male donors made up the cohort, one aged 18 to 30 years and the other aged 30 to 39 years. To track T-cell clones before and after primary and booster YFV17D yellow fever vaccination, bulk TCR alpha and beta repertoires were sequenced longitudinally. Blood was collected at multiple timepoints before and after primary and secondary immunization, and bulk PBMC replicates and cell subsets were isolated.

Regarding this clonotype: Its recognized antigen is unknown. No base quality values were provided; no much bigger clone lies one nucleotide off.

Summary of the overall study and its limitations: The secondary T-cell response was weaker than the primary response but faster, peaking on day 5 instead of day 15. Only a couple of donors were included in the study, so the extent to which the findings can be generalized is limited. After the booster, most clones that had expanded after primary vaccination were detected again (approximately 97% of CD4 and 88% of CD8), suggesting broad maintenance of memory. Computational filtering was needed because FACS-sorted repertoires could contain abundant contaminating clonotypes from the bulk population. A small fraction of clonotypes showed up in both the CD4 and CD8 compartments, probably as a result of convergent recombination.

At the junction V is shortened by 1 base and J by 6 bases, with 9 bases in between. The CDR3 has 13 amino acids, counting the end cysteine and phenylalanine. The DNA shown is the 39-base CDR3, in frame from base 1. TCR cDNA was made using 5'RACE template switching, a step that added a universal primer site and unique molecular identifiers. cDNA synthesis was primed from both the TCR alpha and TCR beta constant segments. Libraries were amplified in two PCR steps, with sample barcodes and sequencing adapters added in the second step. Libraries were sequenced on Illumina HiSeq 2500 (2x100 bp) or NovaSeq (2x150 bp). The authors processed their data as follows. MIGEC was used to demultiplex reads and collapse the reads into UMI consensus sequences, and MiXCR was used for V(D)J alignment. Vaccine-responding clonotypes were defined with edgeR using replicate PBMC samples, requiring FDR below 0.01 and a log2 fold change above 5 up to day 15. CD4 or CD8 identity was assigned to each bulk clonotype according to whether the clonotype was present at higher abundance in the sequenced CD4 repertoire or the sequenced CD8 repertoire. TCRdb cleaned the public reads at Q25 with fastp, built clones with MiXCR and kept in-frame beta chains. Merged by CDR3 protein, the rows form single entries marked with the most common genes and DNA. TCRdb's processing, not the study's, gives the V and J calls here. The sample table shows more than 350,000 distinct CDR3 sequences, and approximately 10% are seen once. Clones ranked in the top ten supply about 17% of the sample.

The sample's treatment or condition label, decoded: live attenuated yellow fever vaccine strain. At every blood-draw timepoint, two biological replicates of bulk PBMCs were collected. A standard Ficoll-Paque protocol was used to isolate PBMCs from peripheral blood. RNA was extracted with TriZol from bulk PBMCs, CD4 and CD8 fractions, and dextramer-positive and dextramer-negative fractions. The rearrangement combines TRBV12-3 or TRBV12-4 with TRBJ1-1; confidence is insufficient to name the D gene. This specimen consisted of PBMCs, obtained on the day of the first yellow fever vaccination. The source of this sequence is a man between 18 and 35 years old who received the YFV17D yellow fever vaccine. The CDR3 protein sequence reads: CASSLERGSEAFF. Read as DNA, the sequence is TGTGCCAGCAGTTTAGAGCGCGGATCTGAAGCTTTCTTT.